The source of this TCR beta chain is a study of T cell responses to AZD1222 COVID-19 vaccine. The CDR3 covers 12 residues. Per the germline V gene, CDR1 is SGHRS and CDR2 is YFSETQ. The V end was cut by 2 bases, the J end by 7 bases, with 9 bases between. To note about this clone: Its specificity is not known.

Study-level findings and limits: Only a handful of people who got AZD1222 tested seropositive at baseline. Donors skewed white British and female; clonal diversity was possibly underestimated.

Sequencing was performed with immunoSEQ multiplex PCR; in TCRdb, only in-frame clones are kept and a portion is missing. This table holds 160,000 or so clones, about 92% found once. The J gene is TRBJ2-5, the V gene TRBV5-1; no firm D call. The sample was peripheral blood, taken on day 0 of MenACWY control vaccination. The clonotype originates from an adult in good health. The CDR3 reads CASSFVSGTQYF. CDR3 in DNA: TGCGCCAGCAGCTTCGTGTCTGGGACCCAGTACTTC.